Given below is one T cell receptor beta chain in context. Its antigen remains unidentified. The sample comes from a study of ipilimumab plus nivolumab after autologous stem cell transplantation. Whole-study context: A median of roughly eight nivolumab and a few ipilimumab doses were given.

V lost 1 base to trimming and J lost 9 bases, with 23 bases between them. CDR1 SGHRS and CDR2 YFSETQ come from the germline V gene. There are 16 residues in the CDR3. TCRdb's table, derived via immunoSEQ multiplex PCR, lists solely in-frame clones and lacks some. The sample lists thousands of clones; just over 90% were seen once. Study-wide results and limits: Authors suggest TCR repertoire, Treg phenotype and gut microbiota support further study.

Patients got ipilimumab 1 mg/kg beginning 14 to 28 days post-transplant. Through week 26, nivolumab 3 mg/kg IV was given weeks 1, 4, 7, 10, then biweekly. The sequences come from PBMCs, collected in a trial of ipilimumab plus nivolumab as post-transplant consolidation. The rearrangement joins TRBV5-1 to TRBJ2-7; maybe TRBD2 (7 bases). This clonotype was obtained from a male donor with primary mediastinal lymphoma. The CDR3 here is CASSLSPPEGGMVQYF. The CDR3 DNA reads TGCGCCAGCAGCTTGTCTCCGCCAGAGGGGGGGATGGTGCAGTACTTC.